The 32 T cell receptor beta chains listed next were all sequenced from one sample in a study of OX40 agonist ivuxolimab in advanced cancers. Some clones are missing from TCRdb's copy, which holds only in-frame ones; the method was immunoSEQ multiplex PCR. The data show under 150,000 clones, 90% seen once. The specimen comprised CD4+ or CD8+ T cells sorted from blood, sampled in a trial of the OX40 agonist ivuxolimab. These receptors were collected from an adult with an advanced solid tumor such as melanoma, head and neck, liver or kidney cancer.

In its sample, this clone was seen once. The chain carries TRBV9 and TRBJ2-2, with 9 bases that match TRBD2. V gave up 4 bases and J gave up 4 bases; unmatched junction bases: 8. This CDR3 region has 16 residues. Germline-derived CDR1 and CDR2 are SGDLS and YYNGEE. CDR3 in DNA: TGTGCCAGCAGCCCCTCGACTAGCGGAATCACCGGGGAGCTGTTTTTT. Translated: CASSPSTSGITGELFF.

V and J are TRBV7-2 and TRBJ2-7, with 11 bases lining up with TRBD1. Germline CDR1 is SGHTA and CDR2 is FQGNSA. Germline trimming cut 3 bases from V and 12 bases from J; bases unmatched to any gene: 4. There are 12 residues in the CDR3. CDR3 DNA: TGTGCCAGCAGCTTGGACAGGGGGCCAGGGTACTTC. Translated, it gives CASSLDRGPGYF.

V usage is TRBV9 and J usage is TRBJ2-3; the D is unclear. Germline assignment: CDR1 SGDLS and CDR2 YYNGEE. Trimming took off 1 base at V and 1 base at J, with 13 bases between the two ends. The CDR3 runs to 16 residues. CDR3 protein: CASSVSPDFRTDTQYF. The CDR3 nucleotides read TGTGCCAGCAGCGTAAGTCCAGACTTTCGCACAGATACGCAGTATTTT.

This rearrangement joins TRBV6-6 to TRBJ1-5, with 7 bases matching TRBD1. Germline V lookup: CDR1 MNHNY, CDR2 SVGAGI (reference sequence). The CDR3 is made up of 14 amino acids. The V gene end was trimmed by 7 bases and the J gene end by 0 bases; junction bases not matched to a gene: 3. The CDR3 nucleotides read TGTGCCAGCACCGCAGGGGGTAGCAATCAGCCCCAGCATTTT. This codes for CASTAGGSNQPQHF.

J is TRBJ2-3 and V is TRBV11-3; 8 bases align to TRBD1. Germline CDR1 is SGHNT and CDR2 is YENEEA. V trimming: 5 bases; J trimming: 6 bases; junction bases outside the gene matches: 13. This CDR3 has 16 amino acids. CDR3 region: CASSLGQGSVGDTQYF. CDR3 nucleotides: TGTGCCAGCAGCCTCGGACAGGGAAGCGTCGGTGATACGCAGTATTTT.

This chain uses TRBV28 with TRBJ2-3; 9 bases fit TRBD2. The CDR3 runs 22 residues. Germline V gene lookup returns CDR1 MDHEN and CDR2 SYDVKM. J was trimmed by 2 bases and V by 6 bases; bases with no gene match: 27. CDR3 protein: CASSTRVVGYRVEREVTDTQYF. In DNA, the CDR3 is TGTGCCAGCAGCACAAGGGTCGTGGGGTACCGCGTAGAGCGGGAGGTCACAGATACGCAGTATTTT.

The CDR3 protein is CASSFSRGRQPQHF. CDR3 coding DNA: TGTGCCAGCAGTTTCTCGCGGGGGCGTCAGCCCCAGCATTTT. The rearrangement uses TRBV27 and TRBJ1-5; tentatively, D is TRBD1 (6 bases). The CDR3 sequence is 14 residues long. Trimming pared 3 bases from V and 6 bases from J, leaving 12 bases between. Germline-derived CDR1 and CDR2 are MNHEY and SMNVEV (reference sequence).

The rearrangement uses TRBV4-2 and TRBJ1-2, with TRBD1 identical over 7 bases. With V trimmed by 5 bases and J by 3 bases, 9 bases remained unmatched. Germline V gene lookup returns CDR1 LGHNA and CDR2 YNFKEQ. This CDR3 contains 15 residues. For the CDR3, the DNA is TGTGCCAGCAGCTCCATTACAGGGGAAGACTATGGCTACACCTTC. Translating gives CASSSITGEDYGYTF.

The V gene is TRBV6-6, the J gene TRBJ2-7, with 10 bases matching TRBD2. Germline CDR1 MNHNY, CDR2 SVGAGI (reference sequence). Trimming cost V 6 bases and J 5 bases; bases outside gene matches: 7. The CDR3 is made up of 14 amino acids. The CDR3 nucleotides are TGTGCCAGCAGCCTGGTTCTAGCGGGAGACGAGCAGTACTTC. Translation: CASSLVLAGDEQYF.

V is TRBV28 and J is TRBJ2-3, with 9 positions matching TRBD2. The germline CDR1 and CDR2 sequences are MDHEN and SYDVKM. The CDR3 length is 16 residues. After removal of 3 bases from V and 0 bases from J, the junction contained 4 bases not matched to a gene. The CDR3 is CASSFPREGSTDTQYF. CDR3 bases: TGTGCCAGCAGTTTCCCGCGGGAGGGGAGCACAGATACGCAGTATTTT. Together with reference TRBV28 and TRBJ2-3, the CDR3 gives the full variable domain: DVKVTQSSRYLVKRTGEKVFLECVQDMDHENMFWYRQDPGLGLRLIYFSYDVKMKEKGDIPEGYSVSREKKERFSLILESASTNQTSMYLCASSFPREGSTDTQYFGPGTRLTVL.

In nucleotides, the CDR3 is TGTGCCAGCAGTCGGCCCGGGGGGACCACTGAAGCTTTCTTT. Encoded protein: CASSRPGGTTEAFF. The rearrangement uses TRBV28 and TRBJ1-1; a weak D match, TRBD1 (5 bases). The CDR3 length is 14 residues. Germline V lookup: CDR1 MDHEN, CDR2 SYDVKM. The ends were cut back, 5 bases at V and 4 bases at J, with 14 bases in the middle.

The V gene is TRBV5-5, the J gene TRBJ1-1, with a weak D call TRBD1 (6 bases). In germline, CDR1 is SGHKS, CDR2 YYEKEE (reference sequence). The V end was cut by 6 bases, the J end by 0 bases, with 12 bases between. The CDR3 is 14 residues long. CDR3 DNA: TGTGCCAGCACCCCCAGGGGCCTGAACACTGAAGCTTTCTTT. Amino acids: CASTPRGLNTEAFF.

The chain recombines TRBV6-9 with TRBJ2-7; possible D gene TRBD2, 5 bases. Germline CDR1 is MNHGY and CDR2 is SVAAGI. This CDR3 comprises 14 residues. Trimming left V 4 bases short and J 12 bases short, with 22 bases between. The CDR3, as DNA: TGTGCCAGCAGTTCGCTTAGTAAACTCGGGGTGAGGTACTTC. This encodes CASSSLSKLGVRYF.

The rearrangement uses TRBV5-3 and TRBJ2-7; 7 positions agree with TRBD1. TRBV5-3 falls under the ORF class, with uncertain function. V was pared by 0 bases and J by 2 bases, with 2 bases of the junction left unmatched. The CDR3 contains 14 residues. The CDR3 sequence is CARSLGQGAYEQYF. CDR3 bases: TGTGCCAGAAGCTTGGGGCAGGGGGCCTACGAGCAGTACTTC.

The chain couples TRBV2 to TRBJ2-4; TRBD1 aligns across 9 bases. The junction had 12 bases not matched to a gene; V was cut back by 2 bases and J by 1 base. Germline CDR1 and CDR2: SNHLY and FYNNEI. The CDR3 sequence is 19 residues long. This chain's CDR3 is CASSEFAQGAMLAKNIQYF. Written as DNA, the CDR3 is TGTGCCAGCAGTGAATTTGCACAGGGGGCGATGTTGGCCAAAAACATTCAGTACTTC.

DNA for the CDR3: TGCGCCAGCAGCTTACAGGGATACAACGAGCAGTACTTC. Its translation is CASSLQGYNEQYF. The rearrangement links TRBV5-1 to TRBJ2-7; possible D gene TRBD1, 6 bases. Germline V CDR1 and CDR2: SGHRS, YFSETQ. This CDR3 is 13 amino acids long. V lost 2 bases, J lost 5 bases, and 11 bases lay in between. Based on the CDR3 plus reference TRBV5-1 and TRBJ2-7, the full variable domain is KAGVTQTPRYLIKTRGQQVTLSCSPISGHRSVSWYQQTPGQGLQFLFEYFSETQRNKGNFPGRFSGRQFSNSRSEMNVSTLELGDSALYLCASSLQGYNEQYFGPGTRLTVT.

The chain has TRBV28 and TRBJ1-1; D gene unclear. CDR1 MDHEN and CDR2 SYDVKM come from the germline V gene. V was trimmed by 8 bases and J by 0 bases, leaving 7 bases between them. CDR3 length: 12 residues. The CDR3 DNA reads TGTGCCAGCGTTTCCATGAACACTGAAGCTTTCTTT. Translation: CASVSMNTEAFF.

The chain uses TRBV19 and TRBJ1-1; 7 bases agree with TRBD1. CDR1 and CDR2 (germline): LNHDA, SQIVND (reference sequence). The CDR3 loop spans 14 amino acids. The V gene end was trimmed by 6 bases and the J gene end by 4 bases; junction bases not matched to a gene: 8. CDR3 in amino acids: CASSRSGGLTEAFF. As DNA, the CDR3 is TGTGCCAGTAGCAGATCAGGGGGACTCACTGAAGCTTTCTTT.

This sequence joins TRBV19 and TRBJ1-3; D may be TRBD1 (5 bases). CDR3 length: 14 residues. Trimming cost V 9 bases and J 15 bases, with 27 bases left between them. Germline lookup yields CDR1 LNHDA and CDR2 SQIVND (reference sequence). CDR3 sequence reads: CASRDTGQGEKGYF. For the CDR3, the DNA is TGTGCCAGCCGGGATACGGGGCAGGGAGAGAAGGGATATTTT.

J is TRBJ1-3 and V is TRBV30, with TRBD1 matching over 8 bases. The V segment lost 5 bases and the J segment 2 bases; nucleotides outside the gene matches: 8. Germline V gives CDR1 GTSNPN, CDR2 SVGIG (reference sequence). This CDR3 contains 15 residues. The CDR3 loop is CAWHRSGGAGNTIYF. DNA of the CDR3: TGTGCCTGGCACCGATCAGGGGGCGCTGGAAACACCATATATTTT. The entire variable domain, with the rest obtained from reference TRBV30 and TRBJ1-3, is as follows: SQTIHQWPATLVQPVGSPLSLECTVEGTSNPNLYWYRQAAGRGLQLLFYSVGIGQISSEVPQNLSASRPQDRQFILSSKKLLLSDSGFYLCAWHRSGGAGNTIYFGEGSWLTVV.

The J gene is TRBJ2-2, the V gene TRBV18; the match to TRBD1 covers 7 bases. Germline trimming cut 4 bases from V and 9 bases from J; bases unmatched to any gene: 8. The CDR3 runs 14 residues. Looked up from germline, CDR1 is KGHSH and CDR2 is LQKENI. CDR3: CASSRTLQGWELFF. The CDR3 DNA reads as TGTGCCAGCTCACGAACCCTACAGGGGTGGGAGCTGTTTTTT.

CDR3 coding DNA: TGTGCCAGCAACCAAGCGGAGATCTATAGCAATCAGCCCCAGCATTTT. This sequence encodes CASNQAEIYSNQPQHF. V usage is TRBV2 and J usage is TRBJ1-5; D unclear. V was trimmed by 7 bases and J by 0 bases, leaving 16 bases between them. CDR3 size: 16 residues. Per germline, CDR1 SNHLY and CDR2 FYNNEI.

The J gene is TRBJ2-3, the V gene TRBV7-2; D not resolved. Deletions cut 3 bases from V and 2 bases from J, with 9 bases between. The CDR3 sequence is 14 residues long. From germline, CDR1 is SGHTA and CDR2 FQGNSA. The CDR3 bases are TGTGCCAGCAGCTTTGCAGGATCCACAGATACGCAGTATTTT. Translated, it gives CASSFAGSTDTQYF.

The rearrangement links TRBV6-6 to TRBJ2-3; D possibly corresponds to TRBD1 (6 bases). V lost 2 bases and J lost 2, with 14 bases in between. Germline lookup yields CDR1 MNHNY and CDR2 SVGAGI (reference sequence). The CDR3 covers 16 residues. The CDR3 spells CASSYPTGTLTDTQYF. In nucleotides, the CDR3 is TGTGCCAGCAGTTACCCAACAGGGACGCTCACAGATACGCAGTATTTT.

The gene calls are TRBV27 and TRBJ2-7; D might be TRBD2 (7 bases). The CDR3 loop spans 13 amino acids. Trimming left V 2 bases short and J 7 bases short, with 12 bases between. CDR1 MNHEY and CDR2 SMNVEV come from the germline V gene (reference sequence). This chain's CDR3 is CASSLGGAREQYF. The CDR3, as DNA: TGTGCCAGCAGTTTAGGGGGGGCGCGGGAGCAGTACTTC.

The chain has TRBV6-5 and TRBJ1-2; unclear D gene. The CDR3 has 15 amino acids. The V end was cut by 0 bases, the J end by 6 bases, with 14 bases between. Germline V gives CDR1 MNHEY, CDR2 SVGAGI. The CDR3 region has the DNA TGTGCCAGCAGTTACTCCCAGACAAGGGCCGATGGCTACACCTTC. Protein: CASSYSQTRADGYTF.

This chain joins TRBV11-2 and TRBJ1-5; D gene ambiguous. Germline V gives CDR1 SGHAT, CDR2 FQNNGV. The CDR3 has 13 residues. V was shortened by 2 bases and J by 6 bases, with 8 bases between the two germline ends. Here the CDR3 reads CASSLSPPQPQHF. In nucleotides, the CDR3 is TGTGCCAGCAGCTTATCCCCTCCTCAGCCCCAGCATTTT.

The gene calls are TRBV7-3 and TRBJ2-7; D is unclear. Trimming took off 5 bases at V and 0 bases at J, with 8 bases between the two ends. Per germline, CDR1 SGHTA and CDR2 FQGTGA. CDR3 length: 13 amino acids. The CDR3 sequence is CASSLSPSYEQYF. The CDR3, as DNA: TGTGCCAGCAGCCTCTCACCCTCCTACGAGCAGTACTTC. Combining the CDR3 with reference TRBV7-3 and TRBJ2-7 gives the whole variable domain GAGVSQTPSNKVTEKGKYVELRCDPISGHTALYWYRQSLGQGPEFLIYFQGTGAADDSGLPNDRFFAVRPEGSVSTLKIQRTERGDSAVYLCASSLSPSYEQYFGPGTRLTVT.

The chain links TRBV28 to TRBJ1-2, with a tentative D call TRBD1 (5 bases). V lost 8 bases to trimming and J lost 0 bases, with 13 bases between them. The CDR3 has 14 amino acids. Germline CDR1 MDHEN, CDR2 SYDVKM. CDR3 amino acids: CASAWGNTNYGYTF. The CDR3 DNA reads as TGTGCCAGCGCTTGGGGGAATACTAACTATGGCTACACCTTC.

This clone occurred once. V gene TRBV13 combines with J gene TRBJ1-1; D is unresolved. Trimming shortened V by 6 bases and J by 6 bases, and 20 bases separated the two germline ends. The germline V gene has CDR1 PRHDT and CDR2 FYEKMQ (reference sequence). The CDR3 is made up of 15 amino acids. CDR3 residues: CASSGVVAALAEAFF. The CDR3 DNA reads as TGTGCCAGCAGTGGGGTTGTTGCGGCGCTCGCTGAAGCTTTCTTT. Variable domain in full (rest from reference TRBV13 and TRBJ1-1): AAGVIQSPRHLIKEKRETATLKCYPIPRHDTVYWYQQGPGQDPQFLISFYEKMQSDKGSIPDRFSAQQFSDYHSELNMSSLELGDSALYFCASSGVVAALAEAFFGQGTRLTVV.

This chain links TRBV15 with TRBJ1-2; the D gene is possibly TRBD1 (6 bases). The germline CDR1 and CDR2 sequences are LNHNV and YYDKDF (reference sequence). Between the trimmed V and J ends, which lost 5 bases and 4 bases, there was a span of 23 bases. The CDR3 totals 17 residues. CDR3 sequence reads: CATSSRRGAESFYGYTF. CDR3 DNA sequence: TGTGCCACCAGCTCCCGGAGGGGGGCAGAATCTTTCTATGGCTACACCTTC.

Remarks on this clone: Distinct nucleotide sequences in the sample also encode this CDR3. The rearrangement uses TRBV5-1 and TRBJ2-5, with 7 bases matching TRBD1. With V trimmed by 4 bases and J by 5 bases, 5 bases remained unmatched. The CDR3 sequence is 13 residues long. The germline V gene encodes CDR1 SGHRS and CDR2 YFSETQ. CDR3 nucleotides: TGCGCCAGCAGCAGCCAAGGGGGCGAGACCCAGTACTTC. It specifies CASSSQGGETQYF.